The 7 T cell receptor beta chains listed next were all sequenced from one sample in a study of neoadjuvant anti-PD-1 for oral cavity cancer. The data were produced by immunoSEQ multiplex PCR, yet TCRdb's version contains in-frame clones alone and is incomplete. The profile shows 13,000 to 15,000 clones, around 75% of them singletons. The input for sequencing was PBMCs, taken before nivolumab (anti-PD-1) treatment. These receptors all stem from a person between 40 and 85 years old with oral cavity squamous cell carcinoma.

The chain is built from TRBV25-1 and TRBJ2-1; D remains unclear. Germline values: CDR1 MGHDK, CDR2 SYGVNS. The length of the CDR3 is 17 residues. The V end lost 2 bases, the J end lost 0 bases, and 14 bases lay between the germline ends. CDR3 bases: TGTGCCAGCAGTGAAAATTCCCCCAGCAGCTCCTACAATGAGCAGTTCTTC. Translating it yields CASSENSPSSSYNEQFF.

V is TRBV4-1 and J is TRBJ2-5; D remains unclear. Trimming took 1 base from V and 5 from J, leaving 8 bases between them. CDR1 MGHRA and CDR2 YSYEKL come from the germline V gene. The CDR3 runs 13 residues. CDR3 amino acids: CASSQAGLETQYF. The CDR3 DNA reads as TGCGCCAGCAGCCAAGCCGGGTTGGAGACCCAGTACTTC.

The gene calls are TRBV5-8 and TRBJ2-1; 8 nucleotides align to TRBD1. The ends lost 4 bases at V and 2 bases at J; junction bases unmatched: 8. The CDR3 has 16 amino acids. Germline values: CDR1 SGHTS, CDR2 YDEGEE. The CDR3 DNA reads as TGTGCCAGCAGCCCAATGGACAGGGACGCCTACAATGAGCAGTTCTTC. Protein: CASSPMDRDAYNEQFF.

This sequence joins TRBV30 and TRBJ1-1, with a weak D call TRBD1 (6 bases). CDR3 length: 12 residues. Trimming removed 3 bases at V and 8 bases at J, with 13 bases between. Germline loops: CDR1 GTSNPN, CDR2 SVGIG (reference sequence). The CDR3 coding sequence is TGTGCCTGGAGAAGACAGGCAGAGGAAGCTTTCTTT. This gives the protein CAWRRQAEEAFF.

The chain combines TRBV7-9 with TRBJ1-2; D is unresolved. V lost 5 bases, J lost 4 bases, and 11 bases lay in between. CDR1 and CDR2 (germline): SEHNR, FQNEAQ (reference sequence). CDR3 length equals 13 residues. In DNA form, the CDR3 reads TGTGCCAGCAGCCGTCTGGAGGGCTATGGCTACACCTTC. This translates into CASSRLEGYGYTF. The entire variable domain, with the rest obtained from reference TRBV7-9 and TRBJ1-2, is as follows: DTGVSQNPRHKITKRGQNVTFRCDPISEHNRLYWYRQTLGQGPEFLTYFQNEAQLEKSRLLSDRFSAERPKGSFSTLEIQRTEQGDSAMYLCASSRLEGYGYTFGSGTRLTVV.

This chain joins TRBV6-1 and TRBJ2-5, with D possibly matching TRBD1 (5 bases). The CDR3 has 14 residues. Germline lookup yields CDR1 MNHNS and CDR2 SASEGT. The V end was cut by 6 bases, the J end by 4 bases, with 15 bases between. Here the CDR3 reads CASSLHGRGETQYF. DNA for the CDR3: TGTGCCAGCAGCCTGCACGGAAGGGGAGAGACCCAGTACTTC.

There are a few counts of this clone. V and J are TRBV7-3 and TRBJ1-1; maybe TRBD1 (5 bases). The length of the CDR3 is 14 residues. Germline-derived CDR1 and CDR2 are SGHTA and FQGTGA. V gave up 5 bases and J gave up 6 bases, with 16 bases separating them. In DNA, the CDR3 is TGTGCCAGCAGCGTAGATACAGGACACCCTGAAGCTTTCTTT. The encoded protein is CASSVDTGHPEAFF.